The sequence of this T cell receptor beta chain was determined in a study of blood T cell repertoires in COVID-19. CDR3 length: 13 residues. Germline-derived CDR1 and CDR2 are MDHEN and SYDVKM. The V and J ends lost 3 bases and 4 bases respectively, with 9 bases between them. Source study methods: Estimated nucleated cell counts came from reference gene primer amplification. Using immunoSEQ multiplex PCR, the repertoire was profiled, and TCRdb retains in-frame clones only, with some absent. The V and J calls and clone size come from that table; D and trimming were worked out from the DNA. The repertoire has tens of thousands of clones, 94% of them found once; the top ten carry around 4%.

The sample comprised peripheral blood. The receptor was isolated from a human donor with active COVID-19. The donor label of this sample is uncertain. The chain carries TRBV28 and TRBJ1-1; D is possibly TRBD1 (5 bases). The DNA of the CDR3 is TGTGCCAGCAGTTTGGGGGAGGGCACTGAAGCTTTCTTT. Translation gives CASSLGEGTEAFF. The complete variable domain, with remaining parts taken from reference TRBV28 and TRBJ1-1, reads DVKVTQSSRYLVKRTGEKVFLECVQDMDHENMFWYRQDPGLGLRLIYFSYDVKMKEKGDIPEGYSVSREKKERFSLILESASTNQTSMYLCASSLGEGTEAFFGQGTRLTVV.